The rows below give T cell receptor beta chains drawn from one sample of a study of blood T cell repertoires in COVID-19. The table came from immunoSEQ multiplex PCR; TCRdb's copy has only in-frame clones and leaves some out. Of around 300,000 clones listed, around 88% are singletons. Sequencing was performed on PBMCs or T cells enriched from blood (not recorded which). These receptors originate from a middle-aged woman who had recovered from COVID-19. Both conserved end residues are part of each CDR3. A D gene is named only where the DNA matches it firmly. Part of the rows lack a size; the others show once, few, many or a class for expanded clones.

j_gene,abundance,v_gene,d_gene,CDR3aa,CDR3nt
TRBJ1-1,once,TRBV6-1,TRBD1,CATGQGPAEAFF,TGTGCCACTGGACAGGGACCGGCTGAAGCTTTCTTT
TRBJ2-3,NA,TRBV18,TRBD1,CASSPRGDTQYF,TGTGCCAGCTCACCCAGGGGGGATACGCAGTATTTT
TRBJ2-7,NA,TRBV3-1/TRBV3-2,NA,CASSLGAHPYEQYF,TGTGCCAGCAGCCTTGGGGCCCATCCCTACGAGCAGTACTTC
TRBJ1-3,NA,TRBV3-1/TRBV3-2,NA,CASSQVQIRIWKRDTIYF,TGTGCCAGCAGCCAAGTCCAAATCCGAATCTGGAAACGGGACACCATATATTTT
TRBJ2-7,NA,TRBV28,TRBD2,CASSLSSGTSDYEQYF,TGTGCCAGCAGTCTCTCTTCCGGGACTAGCGACTACGAGCAGTACTTC
TRBJ2-4,NA,TRBV7-2,NA,CASSRSREAKNIQYF,TGTGCCAGCAGCAGATCCCGGGAAGCCAAAAACATTCAGTACTTC
TRBJ1-2,NA,TRBV7-2,TRBD1,CASSLAPTGEAGYTF,TGTGCCAGCAGCTTAGCGCCGACAGGGGAAGCTGGCTACACCTTC
TRBJ2-1,NA,TRBV5-1,TRBD2,CASSSLAGGQNEQFF,TGCGCCAGCAGCTCCCTAGCGGGAGGACAAAATGAGCAGTTCTTC
TRBJ2-5,few,TRBV3-1/TRBV3-2,NA,CASLYQETQYF,TGTGCCAGCCTCTACCAAGAGACCCAGTACTTC
TRBJ1-2,few,TRBV18,NA,CASSPRQSRYGYTF,TGTGCCAGCTCACCGCGACAGTCGCGCTATGGCTACACCTTC
TRBJ1-2,few,TRBV5-1,TRBD1,CASSLEWGQDGYTF,TGCGCCAGCAGCTTGGAGTGGGGACAGGATGGCTACACCTTC
TRBJ2-7,NA,TRBV28,TRBD2,CASHSLAGGESYEQYF,TGTGCCAGCCATTCCCTAGCGGGGGGGGAATCCTACGAGCAGTACTTC
TRBJ2-3,few,TRBV7-9,NA,CASSLAGPRGDTQYF,TGTGCCAGCAGCTTAGCGGGGCCTAGGGGAGATACGCAGTATTTT
TRBJ2-1,NA,TRBV7-2,TRBD1,CASSTQGGKLFGEQFF,TGTGCCAGCAGCACACAGGGGGGAAAACTCTTCGGTGAGCAGTTCTTC
TRBJ2-1,NA,TRBV5-1,TRBD2,CASSLGGLAGAMDEQFF,TGCGCCAGCAGCTTGGGAGGACTAGCGGGGGCGATGGATGAGCAGTTCTTC
TRBJ1-4,few,TRBV12-3/TRBV12-4,NA,CASSTGEKLFF,TGTGCCAGCAGCACAGGGGAAAAACTGTTTTTT
TRBJ2-7,NA,TRBV19,TRBD2,CASQPRQAGEDEQYF,TGTGCCAGTCAGCCGCGGCAAGCGGGAGAGGACGAGCAGTACTTC
TRBJ2-7,NA,TRBV7-2,NA,CASSLAGGSYEQYF,TGTGCCAGCAGCTTAGCGGGAGGTTCCTACGAGCAGTACTTC
TRBJ2-3,NA,TRBV11-2,NA,CASSLEYIRDTQYF,TGTGCCAGCAGCTTAGAGTACATACGAGATACGCAGTATTTT
TRBJ1-4,NA,TRBV28,NA,CASSLGGATNEKLFF,TGTGCCAGCAGTTTAGGGGGGGCAACTAATGAAAAACTGTTTTTT
TRBJ2-3,NA,TRBV24-1,TRBD2,CATSDSGGTDTQYF,TGTGCCACCAGTGATTCGGGAGGGACAGATACGCAGTATTTT
TRBJ1-5,NA,TRBV10-1,NA,CATAPPDCESSLSNQPQHF,TGCGCCACCGCGCCCCCGGACTGCGAGTCCTCCCTTAGCAATCAGCCCCAGCATTTT
TRBJ1-5,NA,TRBV6-2/TRBV6-3,TRBD1,CASSWDRRFNQPQHF,TGTGCCAGCAGTTGGGACAGGCGGTTCAATCAGCCCCAGCATTTT
TRBJ2-1,NA,TRBV7-3,NA,CASSLAGASYNEQFF,TGTGCCAGCAGCTTAGCAGGGGCCTCCTACAATGAGCAGTTCTTC
TRBJ1-2,NA,TRBV30,TRBD1,CAWRTGGLLSGGYTF,TGTGCCTGGAGGACAGGGGGTTTGCTTTCGGGTGGCTACACCTTC
TRBJ1-2,NA,TRBV27,NA,CASVPRWSRLDYGYTF,TGTGCCAGCGTCCCTCGTTGGTCCAGACTCGACTATGGCTACACCTTC
TRBJ1-2,NA,TRBV6-5,TRBD1,CASSTTGVYGYTF,TGTGCCAGCAGCACGACAGGGGTCTATGGCTACACCTTC
TRBJ1-4,NA,TRBV10-3,TRBD1,CAIRGQDPTNEKLFF,TGTGCCATCAGGGGACAGGACCCAACTAATGAAAAACTGTTTTTT
TRBJ2-3,NA,TRBV7-9,NA,CASSFQGTTSTDTQYF,TGTGCCAGCAGCTTTCAGGGGACCACGAGCACAGATACGCAGTATTTT
TRBJ1-4,NA,TRBV28,NA,CASKPHVRGEKLFF,TGTGCCAGCAAGCCCCACGTTCGAGGAGAAAAACTGTTTTTT
TRBJ2-1,NA,TRBV7-2,TRBD1,CASSLGQGAGNEQFF,TGTGCCAGCAGCTTAGGACAGGGGGCTGGGAATGAGCAGTTCTTC
TRBJ2-1,NA,TRBV11-3,TRBD2,CASSLGLAGSYNEQFF,TGTGCCAGCAGCTTAGGGCTAGCGGGCTCCTACAATGAGCAGTTCTTC
TRBJ2-5,few,TRBV4-3,NA,CASSQSWAGTQETQYF,TGCGCCAGCAGCCAATCTTGGGCAGGCACGCAAGAGACCCAGTACTTC
TRBJ2-3,NA,TRBV28,NA,CASSPQGSASTDTQYF,TGTGCCAGCAGTCCCCAGGGGAGCGCTAGCACAGATACGCAGTATTTT